This TCR beta chain was observed in a study of beta chain features in type 1 diabetes (dated 2018 in TCRdb). The study in broad terms: No differences in mean age, gender distribution, total cell number or subset yield were found between patients and healthy donors. Across all samples, roughly 110,000,000 sorted cells were examined, and cell number per subset correlated strongly with RNA yield. The study compared the TCRB repertoires of sorted circulating CD4+ T cell subsets in recently diagnosed type 1 diabetes patients with those in matched healthy donors. Naive and central memory subsets were obtained from all 30 or so donors, but regulatory and stem cell-like memory subsets were isolated from only 8 patients and roughly 8 healthy donors.

The High Capacity cDNA Reverse Transcription Kit was used to reverse transcribe all of the isolated RNA, meaning that expressed TCRB transcripts were what got sequenced. Deep immunoSEQ sequencing was performed on naive, central memory and regulatory T cell samples, with an average of roughly 3.6 million total reads per sample. After sorted cells were lysed in RLT buffer, RNA was extracted with DNase-treated RNeasy Micro or Mini kits, with the choice depending on cell number. To prevent cross-contamination, every cell subset was processed on its own, while patient and healthy donor samples were processed together. TCRB sequences were amplified from cDNA with the immunoSEQ multiplex PCR, producing 87-bp fragments spanning the CDR3 region. Sequencing of the amplicons was done on the Illumina HiSeq platform. The original methods were these. PCR bias was computationally corrected using synthetic template baselines, reads within Hamming distance 2 were collapsed, and singletons that could not be merged were discarded. Reads were aligned against IMGT to assign V, D and J genes, CDR3 length and insertions or deletions at six rearrangement sites. Clonotype counts were normalized to sorted cell number within each subset before computing true diversity and Gini coefficients with the tcR R package. The overlap coefficient, calculated on TCRB nucleotide sequences, was used to measure repertoire sharing. TCRdb stores this immuneACCESS table with in-frame sequences only. Part of the clones is absent; in the studies checked, under half of the shortfall reflects unresolved V genes, and no reason is known for the rest. That table furnishes V, J and clone size, whereas the DNA furnished D and trimming. The sample profile shows 150,000 or so clones; about a tenth of them were found once. The biggest ten clones account for 0.6% to 0.85% of the sample.

To note about this clone: Its antigen is not yet known. No clone much larger than this one lies a single base away; base qualities are absent.

Summary of the overall study and its limitations: Naive, central memory and regulatory TCRB repertoires appeared more similar among patients than among healthy donors. Because cDNA was sequenced instead of genomic DNA, highly expressing activated cells could be over-represented, though the groups showed no difference in activation or CD3 levels. Shorter templates might be favored by PCR, yet because patient and control samples were amplified and corrected together, any such skew would affect both groups equally. In all four CD4+ subsets, TCRB CDR3 length was moderately but significantly shorter in type 1 diabetes patients. At VDJ recombination sites, patients with type 1 diabetes made fewer insertions and deleted more nucleotides, a pattern implying thymic rearrangement abnormalities. HLA sub-analyses involved small numbers of individuals, so any influence of HLA type on TCRB rearrangement remained unresolved.

CDR1 and CDR2 (LGHNA, YNFKEQ) derive from the germline V gene. Spanning cysteine to phenylalanine, the CDR3 consists of 15 amino acids. Only the CDR3 DNA is retained, 45 bases long and in frame from the first base. Trimming at the junction amounts to 4 bases on V and 5 bases on J, and the germline ends lie 17 bases apart. From each donor, a single peripheral blood sample of about 120 mL on average was drawn into heparinised tubes. A BD FACSAria II was used to sort naive, central memory, regulatory and stem cell-like memory CD4+ T cells with a panel that included CD45RO, CCR7, CD25, CD127, CD95 and CD27. A purity above 95% was achieved for all sorted populations. PBMCs were separated immediately by Lymphoprep density gradient centrifugation and were stained directly, without being cultured. Samples were stained and sorted in pairs, with one healthy donor and one patient per experiment, so that batch effects were minimized.

The specimen was central memory CD4+ T cells from blood. The chain is made from TRBV4-2 and TRBJ2-5, with TRBD2 as a weak D call on 5 bases. The origin of this receptor is a man younger than 35 in good health. The nucleotide sequence is given as TGTGCCAGCAGCCCCGCCGGCGCTGGCGGGGAGACCCAGTACTTC. This gives the protein CASSPAGAGGETQYF.